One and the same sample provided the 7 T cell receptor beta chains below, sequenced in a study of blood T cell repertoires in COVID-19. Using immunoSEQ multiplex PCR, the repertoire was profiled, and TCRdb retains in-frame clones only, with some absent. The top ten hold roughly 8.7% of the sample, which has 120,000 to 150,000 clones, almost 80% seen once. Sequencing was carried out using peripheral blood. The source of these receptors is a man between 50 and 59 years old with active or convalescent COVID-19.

The CDR3 loop is CASSRGTGLVDTQYF. In nucleotides, the CDR3 is TGTGCCAGCAGCCGGGGGACAGGGTTGGTAGATACGCAGTATTTT. The chain combines TRBV13 with TRBJ2-3; 9 nucleotides match TRBD1. Germline V CDR1 and CDR2: PRHDT, FYEKMQ (reference sequence). V dropped 5 bases and J dropped 5; count of bases not matched to a gene: 8. This CDR3 is built from 15 residues. Full variable domain (missing parts from reference TRBV13 and TRBJ2-3): AAGVIQSPRHLIKEKRETATLKCYPIPRHDTVYWYQQGPGQDPQFLISFYEKMQSDKGSIPDRFSAQQFSDYHSELNMSSLELGDSALYFCASSRGTGLVDTQYFGPGTRLTVL.

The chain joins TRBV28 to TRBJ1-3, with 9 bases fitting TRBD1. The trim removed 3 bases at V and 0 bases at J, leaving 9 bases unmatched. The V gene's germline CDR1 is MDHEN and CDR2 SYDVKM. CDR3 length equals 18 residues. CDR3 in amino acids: CASSFRLGQGSSGNTIYF. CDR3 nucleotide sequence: TGTGCCAGCAGTTTCCGCCTGGGACAGGGAAGCTCTGGAAACACCATATATTTT.

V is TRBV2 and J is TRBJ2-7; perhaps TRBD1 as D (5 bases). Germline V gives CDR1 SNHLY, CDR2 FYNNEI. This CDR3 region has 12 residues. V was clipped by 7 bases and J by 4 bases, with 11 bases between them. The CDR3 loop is CASTGQSYEQYF. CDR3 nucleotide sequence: TGTGCCAGCACAGGACAAAGTTACGAGCAGTACTTC.

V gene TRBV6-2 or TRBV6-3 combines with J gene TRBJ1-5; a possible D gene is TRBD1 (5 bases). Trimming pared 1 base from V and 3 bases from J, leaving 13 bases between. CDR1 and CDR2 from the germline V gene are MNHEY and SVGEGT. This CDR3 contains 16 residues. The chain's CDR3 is CASSYWGSEINQPQHF. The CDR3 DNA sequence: TGTGCCAGCAGTTACTGGGGCAGCGAAATCAATCAGCCCCAGCATTTT.

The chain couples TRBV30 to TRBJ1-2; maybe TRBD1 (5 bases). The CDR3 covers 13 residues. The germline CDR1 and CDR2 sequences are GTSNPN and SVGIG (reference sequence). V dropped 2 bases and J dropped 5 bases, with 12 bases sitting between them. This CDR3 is CAWSQGSGYGYTF. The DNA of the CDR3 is TGTGCCTGGAGTCAGGGATCTGGGTATGGCTACACCTTC.

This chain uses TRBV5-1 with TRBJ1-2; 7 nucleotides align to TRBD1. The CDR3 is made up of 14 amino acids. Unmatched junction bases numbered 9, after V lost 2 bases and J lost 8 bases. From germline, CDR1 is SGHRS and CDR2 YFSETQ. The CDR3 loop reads CASSFSGQVGGYTF. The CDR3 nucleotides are TGCGCCAGCAGCTTCTCTGGACAGGTGGGGGGCTACACCTTC.

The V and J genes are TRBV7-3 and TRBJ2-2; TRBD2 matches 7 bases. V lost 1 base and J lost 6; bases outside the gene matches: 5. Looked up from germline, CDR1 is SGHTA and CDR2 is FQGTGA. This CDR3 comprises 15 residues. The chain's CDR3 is CASSLRGRAPGELFF. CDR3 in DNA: TGTGCCAGCAGCTTAAGGGGGAGGGCCCCCGGGGAGCTGTTTTTT.